Shown below are 6 T cell receptor beta chains from a single sample sequenced in a study of T-cell reconstitution after alpha-beta-depleted transplantation in children. Unique molecular identifiers were incorporated when the TCRbeta library was constructed. TCRdb called the PCR reads again in MiXCR, with one record for every CDR3 protein. This table holds roughly 500,000 distinct CDR3 sequences, approximately 20% found once. The source was PBMCs from the stem cell graft donor, collected from the stem cell graft. Source of these receptors: a human donor who donated a stem cell graft to a child with acute lymphoblastic leukemia.

The chain combines TRBV29-1 with TRBJ2-2; D is uncertain. Germline V CDR1 and CDR2: SQVTM, ANQGSEA. This CDR3 contains 11 residues. The V end lost 3 bases, the J end lost 6 bases, and 5 bases lay between the germline ends. CDR3 DNA sequence: TGCAGCGTTGACGGGCCCGGGGAGCTGTTTTTT. Amino acids: CSVDGPGELFF.

The chain combines TRBV9 with TRBJ1-2, with 7 bases matching TRBD1. CDR1 and CDR2 from the germline V gene are SGDLS and YYNGEE. The CDR3 is 14 residues long. V shed 0 bases, J shed 6 bases, and the junction held 5 bases outside the gene matches. The CDR3 DNA sequence: TGTGCCAGCAGCGTAGAGGGGACAGCCAATGGCTACACCTTC. It specifies CASSVEGTANGYTF.

This clonotype was observed a few times. The chain combines TRBV5-5 with TRBJ1-6, with D unresolved. CDR3 length: 12 residues. Germline V gives CDR1 SGHKS, CDR2 YYEKEE (reference sequence). V lost 5 bases and J 14 bases, leaving 14 bases between the germline ends. The CDR3 DNA is TGTGCCAGCAGTTACGACACGCTCACCCTCCACTTT. It specifies CASSYDTLTLHF.

This clonotype turned up a few times. The V call is TRBV12-3 or TRBV12-4, the J call TRBJ1-5, with unresolved D. The CDR3 has 13 amino acids. Trimming took 1 base from V and 6 from J, leaving 7 bases between them. Here the CDR3 DNA reads TGTGCCAGCAGTTTAGGGCACCTTCAGCCCCAGCATTTT. Its protein is CASSLGHLQPQHF.

This clonotype was seen many times. The chain carries TRBV3-1 and TRBJ2-2; D is unclear. V was cut by 4 bases and J by 4 bases, with 7 bases left in between. Germline lookup yields CDR1 LGHDT and CDR2 YNNKEL (reference sequence). The CDR3 extends over 13 amino acids. The CDR3 sequence: CASSLRGTGELFF. The CDR3 nucleotides read TGTGCCAGCAGCCTTAGAGGCACCGGGGAGCTGTTTTTT. Using reference TRBV3-1 and TRBJ2-2 for the parts outside the CDR3, the full variable domain is DTAVSQTPKYLVTQMGNDKSIKCEQNLGHDTMYWYKQDSKKFLKIMFSYNNKELIINETVPNRFSPKSPDKAHLNLHINSLELGDSAVYFCASSLRGTGELFFGEGSRLTVL.

This clonotype was observed a few times. V is TRBV2 and J is TRBJ2-1; TRBD2 aligns across 8 bases. This CDR3 spans 14 amino acids. With 3 bases clipped from V and 9 bases from J, the junction kept 7 bases outside the gene matches. CDR1 and CDR2 (germline): SNHLY, FYNNEI. The CDR3 loop reads CASSDQRELGEQFF. The CDR3 DNA sequence: TGTGCCAGCAGTGACCAGCGGGAGTTGGGTGAGCAGTTCTTC. The full variable domain, in which reference TRBV2 and TRBJ2-1 provide the parts outside the CDR3, is EPEVTQTPSHQVTQMGQEVILRCVPISNHLYFYWYRQILGQKVEFLVSFYNNEISEKSEIFDDQFSVERPDGSNFTLKIRSTKLEDSAMYFCASSDQRELGEQFFGPGTRLTVL.